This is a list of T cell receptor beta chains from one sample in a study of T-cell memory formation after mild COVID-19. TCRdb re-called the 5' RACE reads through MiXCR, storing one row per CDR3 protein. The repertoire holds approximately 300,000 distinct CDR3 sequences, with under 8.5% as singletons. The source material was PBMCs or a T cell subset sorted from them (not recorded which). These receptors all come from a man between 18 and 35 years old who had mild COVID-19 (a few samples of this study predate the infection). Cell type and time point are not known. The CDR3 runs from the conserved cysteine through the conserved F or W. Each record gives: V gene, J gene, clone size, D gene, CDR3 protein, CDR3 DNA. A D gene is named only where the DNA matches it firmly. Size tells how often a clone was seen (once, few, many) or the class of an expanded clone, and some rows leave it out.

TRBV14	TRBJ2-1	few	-	CASSPYRGPRNEQFF	TGTGCCAGCAGCCCTTACCGGGGGCCAAGGAATGAGCAGTTCTTC
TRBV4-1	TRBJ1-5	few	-	CASSDRQVSNQPQHF	TGCGCCAGCAGCGATAGACAGGTTAGCAATCAGCCCCAGCATTTT
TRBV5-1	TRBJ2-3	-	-	CASSGGGYRVADTQYF	TGCGCCAGCAGCGGAGGTGGTTACAGGGTCGCAGATACGCAGTATTTT
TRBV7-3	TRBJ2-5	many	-	CASSATGGLETQYF	TGTGCCAGCAGCGCTACGGGGGGCCTTGAGACCCAGTACTTC
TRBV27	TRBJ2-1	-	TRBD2	CVTGTSGGYDEQFF	TGTGTCACGGGGACTAGCGGGGGGTACGATGAGCAGTTCTTC
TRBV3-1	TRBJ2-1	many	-	CASSQGTAGYNEQFF	TGTGCCAGCAGCCAGGGGACAGCGGGTTACAATGAGCAGTTCTTC
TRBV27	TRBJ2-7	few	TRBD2	CASSLKDGREQYF	TGTGCCAGCAGTTTAAAGGACGGGAGGGAGCAGTACTTC
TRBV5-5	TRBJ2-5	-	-	CASSPIQLTTSETQYF	TGTGCCAGCAGCCCGATTCAGCTTACCACTAGTGAGACCCAGTACTTC
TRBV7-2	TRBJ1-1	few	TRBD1	CASSQQGASTEAFF	TGTGCCAGCAGTCAACAGGGGGCTTCTACTGAAGCTTTCTTT
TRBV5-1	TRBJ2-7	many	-	CASCFGSSSYEQYF	TGCGCCAGCTGCTTCGGTTCCTCCTCCTACGAGCAGTACTTC
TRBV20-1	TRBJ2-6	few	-	CSATWGGAGANVLTF	TGCAGTGCGACCTGGGGGGGCGCTGGGGCCAACGTCCTGACTTTC
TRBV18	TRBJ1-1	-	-	CASSPLYTEAFF	TGTGCCAGCTCACCACTGTACACTGAAGCTTTCTTT
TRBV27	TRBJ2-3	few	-	CASSSPWGVTDTQYF	TGTGCCAGCAGTTCCCCGTGGGGGGTCACAGATACGCAGTATTTT
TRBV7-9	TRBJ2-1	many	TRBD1	CASSQGVEQFF	TGTGCCAGCAGCCAGGGGGTTGAGCAGTTCTTC
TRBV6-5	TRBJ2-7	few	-	CASSYGDSSYEQYF	TGTGCCAGCAGTTACGGCGACAGTTCCTACGAGCAGTACTTC
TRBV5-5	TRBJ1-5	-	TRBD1	CASSGTGAQPQHF	TGTGCCAGCAGCGGGACAGGGGCCCAGCCCCAGCATTTT
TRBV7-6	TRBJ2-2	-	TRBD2	CASSGLAGANTGELFF	TGTGCCAGCAGCGGGCTAGCGGGTGCGAACACCGGGGAGCTGTTTTTT
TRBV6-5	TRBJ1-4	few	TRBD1	CASRTGDNEKLFF	TGTGCCAGTCGGACAGGAGATAATGAAAAACTGTTTTTT
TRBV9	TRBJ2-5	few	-	CASSGRRETQYF	TGTGCCAGCTCGGGACGGAGAGAGACCCAGTACTTC
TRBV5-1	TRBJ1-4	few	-	CASSPGTDWTSEKLFF	TGCGCCAGCAGCCCCGGGACGGATTGGACCAGTGAAAAACTGTTTTTT